Listed below are T cell receptor beta chains from one sample, sequenced in a study of identical twins. Using its own MiXCR run on the 5' RACE reads, TCRdb lists one record per CDR3 protein. This sample has some 240,000 distinct CDR3 sequences, with under 12% found just once. Sequences were obtained from memory T cells sorted from blood. These receptors all stem from a man in his fifties or sixties in good health. Both conserved end residues are part of each CDR3. D genes are given only for firm matches. The size entry is marked missing in some rows and otherwise reads once, few, many or a size class.

TRBJ2-7,12,NA,TRBV24-1,many,CATSPPVNEQYF,TGTGCCACCAGTCCGCCAGTCAACGAGCAGTACTTC
TRBJ2-7,15,TRBD2,TRBV19,NA,CASSIKRETQYEQYF,TGTGCCAGTAGTATCAAGCGGGAGACACAGTACGAGCAGTACTTC
TRBJ1-5,16,TRBD1,TRBV9,NA,CASSAGTEYSNQPQHF,TGTGCCAGCAGCGCCGGGACAGAATATAGCAATCAGCCCCAGCATTTT
TRBJ2-1,14,NA,TRBV18,few,CASSPVPRYNEQFF,TGTGCCAGCTCACCAGTACCTAGATACAATGAGCAGTTCTTC
TRBJ1-5,16,TRBD1,TRBV28,few,CASSPDPTGGRQPQHF,TGTGCCAGCAGTCCCGACCCGACAGGGGGTCGGCAGCCCCAGCATTTT
TRBJ1-6,14,NA,TRBV6-1,many,CASSAPGWHSPLHF,TGTGCCAGCAGTGCTCCAGGGTGGCATTCACCCCTCCACTTT
TRBJ2-4,14,NA,TRBV20-1,many,CSARDVLAKNIQYF,TGCAGTGCTCGGGATGTACTAGCCAAAAACATTCAGTACTTC
TRBJ1-6,14,NA,TRBV6-1,NA,CASSRLLLNSPLHF,TGTGCCAGCAGCCGACTTTTACTAAATTCACCCCTCCACTTT
TRBJ1-5,17,TRBD1,TRBV20-1,many,CSAEGTVAALGNQPQHF,TGCAGTGCTGAAGGGACAGTCGCCGCGCTTGGCAATCAGCCCCAGCATTTT
TRBJ2-1,16,TRBD1,TRBV24-1,NA,CATSDSSGGRYNEQFF,TGTGCCACCAGTGACTCCTCAGGGGGCAGGTACAATGAGCAGTTCTTC
TRBJ2-1,13,NA,TRBV7-9,few,CASSQGSYNEQFF,TGTGCCAGCAGCCAGGGAAGTTACAATGAGCAGTTCTTC
TRBJ2-1,16,TRBD2,TRBV7-2,many,CASSLAASSGHNEQFF,TGTGCCAGCAGCTTAGCGGCGTCTAGCGGGCACAATGAGCAGTTCTTC
TRBJ2-7,14,NA,TRBV7-2,few,CASSFWDKAYEQYF,TGTGCCAGCAGCTTCTGGGACAAAGCCTACGAGCAGTACTTC
TRBJ2-7,14,NA,TRBV3-1,many,CATSLGLVPYEQYF,TGTGCCACATCCCTGGGGCTAGTACCCTACGAGCAGTACTTC
TRBJ2-1,15,TRBD2,TRBV24-1,many,CATSGTRTSVNEQFF,TGTGCCACCAGTGGTACCCGGACTAGCGTCAATGAGCAGTTCTTC
TRBJ1-2,15,TRBD1,TRBV14,many,CASSATGGGGYGYTF,TGTGCCAGCAGCGCGACAGGGGGCGGAGGCTATGGCTACACCTTC
TRBJ1-5,13,TRBD1,TRBV7-2,NA,CASGDRVNQPQHF,TGTGCCAGCGGGGACAGGGTAAATCAGCCCCAGCATTTT
TRBJ2-5,13,NA,TRBV7-2,many,CASSPRTQETQYF,TGTGCCAGCAGCCCAAGGACCCAAGAGACCCAGTACTTC
TRBJ2-7,14,TRBD2,TRBV29-1,NA,CSVGWGASGSEQYF,TGCAGCGTTGGTTGGGGGGCTAGCGGGAGCGAGCAGTACTTC
TRBJ1-1,15,NA,TRBV2,NA,CASSEFREGRTEAFF,TGTGCCAGCAGTGAATTTAGGGAAGGTCGGACTGAAGCTTTCTTT
TRBJ1-3,15,NA,TRBV15,many,CATSSYGDSGNTIYF,TGTGCCACCAGCAGTTACGGTGACTCTGGAAACACCATATATTTT
TRBJ2-7,13,TRBD1,TRBV20-1,many,CSATGQGVYEQYF,TGCAGTGCTACGGGACAGGGGGTTTACGAGCAGTACTTC
TRBJ2-3,15,NA,TRBV12-3/TRBV12-4,many,CASSPGPPSTDTQYF,TGTGCCAGCAGTCCCGGACCACCTAGCACAGATACGCAGTATTTT
TRBJ2-1,16,TRBD1,TRBV4-3,medium-sized,CASSQEGDRTGDEQFF,TGCGCCAGCAGCCAAGAAGGGGATAGGACAGGTGATGAGCAGTTCTTC
TRBJ2-7,16,TRBD2,TRBV7-2,few,CASSPSGTSGSREQYF,TGTGCCAGCAGCCCTAGTGGGACTAGCGGGAGCAGAGAGCAGTACTTC
TRBJ2-7,14,TRBD2,TRBV6-1,NA,CASSRGDRAREQYF,TGTGCCAGCAGTCGGGGGGACCGCGCGAGGGAGCAGTACTTC
TRBJ2-1,17,NA,TRBV5-4,few,CASSLGYKGSSYNEQFF,TGTGCCAGCAGCTTGGGCTACAAGGGAAGCTCCTACAATGAGCAGTTCTTC
TRBJ2-7,15,NA,TRBV5-5,many,CASSLSGYSLYEQYF,TGTGCCAGCAGCCTCTCAGGGTACAGTCTATACGAGCAGTACTTC
TRBJ1-5,15,NA,TRBV12-3/TRBV12-4,many,CASSFRQGRHQPQHF,TGTGCCAGCAGTTTTAGGCAGGGCCGTCATCAGCCCCAGCATTTT
TRBJ1-4,17,TRBD1,TRBV5-6,NA,CASSPGQGAWGNEKLFF,TGTGCCAGCAGCCCAGGACAGGGGGCGTGGGGTAATGAAAAACTGTTTTTT
TRBJ2-1,13,NA,TRBV10-3,many,CAIAKSSYNEQFF,TGTGCCATCGCCAAAAGCTCCTACAATGAGCAGTTCTTC
TRBJ2-5,19,TRBD2,TRBV4-2,NA,CASSQETLGLAGGKETQYF,TGTGCCAGCAGCCAAGAGACCTTGGGACTAGCGGGGGGGAAGGAGACCCAGTACTTC
TRBJ1-1,17,TRBD1,TRBV6-5,many,CASSYRRTGNMNTEAFF,TGTGCCAGCAGTTACCGACGGACAGGGAACATGAACACTGAAGCTTTCTTT
TRBJ1-1,16,NA,TRBV27,few,CASSSLTSTMNTEAFF,TGTGCCAGCAGTTCCCTAACTTCGACCATGAACACTGAAGCTTTCTTT
TRBJ1-1,15,NA,TRBV2,many,CASSEPRTVNTEAFF,TGTGCCAGCAGCGAGCCACGGACGGTGAACACTGAAGCTTTCTTT
TRBJ2-7,12,NA,TRBV2,many,CASSDGSYEQYF,TGTGCCAGCAGTGATGGGTCCTACGAGCAGTACTTC
TRBJ2-3,12,NA,TRBV7-8,NA,CASSRTEDTQYF,TGTGCCAGCAGCCGGACCGAGGATACGCAGTATTTT
TRBJ2-7,14,TRBD1,TRBV10-3,many,CAIRDPGQGNEQYF,TGTGCCATCAGGGATCCGGGACAGGGTAACGAGCAGTACTTC
TRBJ1-4,15,TRBD1,TRBV7-8,many,CASSPRTGTGEKLFF,TGTGCCAGCAGCCCCAGGACAGGGACCGGTGAAAAACTGTTTTTT
TRBJ2-1,16,NA,TRBV15,NA,CATSRDRGPSYNEQFF,TGTGCCACCAGCAGAGATCGGGGACCATCCTACAATGAGCAGTTCTTC
TRBJ1-5,13,NA,TRBV27,many,CASWTLSNQPQHF,TGTGCCAGTTGGACCCTCTCCAATCAGCCCCAGCATTTT
TRBJ1-2,15,NA,TRBV4-1,many,CASSQDPDSLYGYTF,TGCGCCAGCAGCCAAGACCCAGACTCTCTCTATGGCTACACCTTC
TRBJ2-2,15,NA,TRBV5-6,few,CASSGWMINTGELFF,TGTGCCAGCAGCGGGTGGATGATTAACACCGGGGAGCTGTTTTTT
TRBJ2-7,18,TRBD2,TRBV12-3/TRBV12-4,many,CASSLEGTSGSLEHEQYF,TGTGCCAGCAGTTTAGAGGGGACTAGCGGGAGTCTTGAACACGAGCAGTACTTC
TRBJ2-1,16,NA,TRBV12-3/TRBV12-4,few,CASSLALSRGRNEQFF,TGTGCCAGCAGTTTAGCGCTCTCGCGGGGTCGCAATGAGCAGTTCTTC